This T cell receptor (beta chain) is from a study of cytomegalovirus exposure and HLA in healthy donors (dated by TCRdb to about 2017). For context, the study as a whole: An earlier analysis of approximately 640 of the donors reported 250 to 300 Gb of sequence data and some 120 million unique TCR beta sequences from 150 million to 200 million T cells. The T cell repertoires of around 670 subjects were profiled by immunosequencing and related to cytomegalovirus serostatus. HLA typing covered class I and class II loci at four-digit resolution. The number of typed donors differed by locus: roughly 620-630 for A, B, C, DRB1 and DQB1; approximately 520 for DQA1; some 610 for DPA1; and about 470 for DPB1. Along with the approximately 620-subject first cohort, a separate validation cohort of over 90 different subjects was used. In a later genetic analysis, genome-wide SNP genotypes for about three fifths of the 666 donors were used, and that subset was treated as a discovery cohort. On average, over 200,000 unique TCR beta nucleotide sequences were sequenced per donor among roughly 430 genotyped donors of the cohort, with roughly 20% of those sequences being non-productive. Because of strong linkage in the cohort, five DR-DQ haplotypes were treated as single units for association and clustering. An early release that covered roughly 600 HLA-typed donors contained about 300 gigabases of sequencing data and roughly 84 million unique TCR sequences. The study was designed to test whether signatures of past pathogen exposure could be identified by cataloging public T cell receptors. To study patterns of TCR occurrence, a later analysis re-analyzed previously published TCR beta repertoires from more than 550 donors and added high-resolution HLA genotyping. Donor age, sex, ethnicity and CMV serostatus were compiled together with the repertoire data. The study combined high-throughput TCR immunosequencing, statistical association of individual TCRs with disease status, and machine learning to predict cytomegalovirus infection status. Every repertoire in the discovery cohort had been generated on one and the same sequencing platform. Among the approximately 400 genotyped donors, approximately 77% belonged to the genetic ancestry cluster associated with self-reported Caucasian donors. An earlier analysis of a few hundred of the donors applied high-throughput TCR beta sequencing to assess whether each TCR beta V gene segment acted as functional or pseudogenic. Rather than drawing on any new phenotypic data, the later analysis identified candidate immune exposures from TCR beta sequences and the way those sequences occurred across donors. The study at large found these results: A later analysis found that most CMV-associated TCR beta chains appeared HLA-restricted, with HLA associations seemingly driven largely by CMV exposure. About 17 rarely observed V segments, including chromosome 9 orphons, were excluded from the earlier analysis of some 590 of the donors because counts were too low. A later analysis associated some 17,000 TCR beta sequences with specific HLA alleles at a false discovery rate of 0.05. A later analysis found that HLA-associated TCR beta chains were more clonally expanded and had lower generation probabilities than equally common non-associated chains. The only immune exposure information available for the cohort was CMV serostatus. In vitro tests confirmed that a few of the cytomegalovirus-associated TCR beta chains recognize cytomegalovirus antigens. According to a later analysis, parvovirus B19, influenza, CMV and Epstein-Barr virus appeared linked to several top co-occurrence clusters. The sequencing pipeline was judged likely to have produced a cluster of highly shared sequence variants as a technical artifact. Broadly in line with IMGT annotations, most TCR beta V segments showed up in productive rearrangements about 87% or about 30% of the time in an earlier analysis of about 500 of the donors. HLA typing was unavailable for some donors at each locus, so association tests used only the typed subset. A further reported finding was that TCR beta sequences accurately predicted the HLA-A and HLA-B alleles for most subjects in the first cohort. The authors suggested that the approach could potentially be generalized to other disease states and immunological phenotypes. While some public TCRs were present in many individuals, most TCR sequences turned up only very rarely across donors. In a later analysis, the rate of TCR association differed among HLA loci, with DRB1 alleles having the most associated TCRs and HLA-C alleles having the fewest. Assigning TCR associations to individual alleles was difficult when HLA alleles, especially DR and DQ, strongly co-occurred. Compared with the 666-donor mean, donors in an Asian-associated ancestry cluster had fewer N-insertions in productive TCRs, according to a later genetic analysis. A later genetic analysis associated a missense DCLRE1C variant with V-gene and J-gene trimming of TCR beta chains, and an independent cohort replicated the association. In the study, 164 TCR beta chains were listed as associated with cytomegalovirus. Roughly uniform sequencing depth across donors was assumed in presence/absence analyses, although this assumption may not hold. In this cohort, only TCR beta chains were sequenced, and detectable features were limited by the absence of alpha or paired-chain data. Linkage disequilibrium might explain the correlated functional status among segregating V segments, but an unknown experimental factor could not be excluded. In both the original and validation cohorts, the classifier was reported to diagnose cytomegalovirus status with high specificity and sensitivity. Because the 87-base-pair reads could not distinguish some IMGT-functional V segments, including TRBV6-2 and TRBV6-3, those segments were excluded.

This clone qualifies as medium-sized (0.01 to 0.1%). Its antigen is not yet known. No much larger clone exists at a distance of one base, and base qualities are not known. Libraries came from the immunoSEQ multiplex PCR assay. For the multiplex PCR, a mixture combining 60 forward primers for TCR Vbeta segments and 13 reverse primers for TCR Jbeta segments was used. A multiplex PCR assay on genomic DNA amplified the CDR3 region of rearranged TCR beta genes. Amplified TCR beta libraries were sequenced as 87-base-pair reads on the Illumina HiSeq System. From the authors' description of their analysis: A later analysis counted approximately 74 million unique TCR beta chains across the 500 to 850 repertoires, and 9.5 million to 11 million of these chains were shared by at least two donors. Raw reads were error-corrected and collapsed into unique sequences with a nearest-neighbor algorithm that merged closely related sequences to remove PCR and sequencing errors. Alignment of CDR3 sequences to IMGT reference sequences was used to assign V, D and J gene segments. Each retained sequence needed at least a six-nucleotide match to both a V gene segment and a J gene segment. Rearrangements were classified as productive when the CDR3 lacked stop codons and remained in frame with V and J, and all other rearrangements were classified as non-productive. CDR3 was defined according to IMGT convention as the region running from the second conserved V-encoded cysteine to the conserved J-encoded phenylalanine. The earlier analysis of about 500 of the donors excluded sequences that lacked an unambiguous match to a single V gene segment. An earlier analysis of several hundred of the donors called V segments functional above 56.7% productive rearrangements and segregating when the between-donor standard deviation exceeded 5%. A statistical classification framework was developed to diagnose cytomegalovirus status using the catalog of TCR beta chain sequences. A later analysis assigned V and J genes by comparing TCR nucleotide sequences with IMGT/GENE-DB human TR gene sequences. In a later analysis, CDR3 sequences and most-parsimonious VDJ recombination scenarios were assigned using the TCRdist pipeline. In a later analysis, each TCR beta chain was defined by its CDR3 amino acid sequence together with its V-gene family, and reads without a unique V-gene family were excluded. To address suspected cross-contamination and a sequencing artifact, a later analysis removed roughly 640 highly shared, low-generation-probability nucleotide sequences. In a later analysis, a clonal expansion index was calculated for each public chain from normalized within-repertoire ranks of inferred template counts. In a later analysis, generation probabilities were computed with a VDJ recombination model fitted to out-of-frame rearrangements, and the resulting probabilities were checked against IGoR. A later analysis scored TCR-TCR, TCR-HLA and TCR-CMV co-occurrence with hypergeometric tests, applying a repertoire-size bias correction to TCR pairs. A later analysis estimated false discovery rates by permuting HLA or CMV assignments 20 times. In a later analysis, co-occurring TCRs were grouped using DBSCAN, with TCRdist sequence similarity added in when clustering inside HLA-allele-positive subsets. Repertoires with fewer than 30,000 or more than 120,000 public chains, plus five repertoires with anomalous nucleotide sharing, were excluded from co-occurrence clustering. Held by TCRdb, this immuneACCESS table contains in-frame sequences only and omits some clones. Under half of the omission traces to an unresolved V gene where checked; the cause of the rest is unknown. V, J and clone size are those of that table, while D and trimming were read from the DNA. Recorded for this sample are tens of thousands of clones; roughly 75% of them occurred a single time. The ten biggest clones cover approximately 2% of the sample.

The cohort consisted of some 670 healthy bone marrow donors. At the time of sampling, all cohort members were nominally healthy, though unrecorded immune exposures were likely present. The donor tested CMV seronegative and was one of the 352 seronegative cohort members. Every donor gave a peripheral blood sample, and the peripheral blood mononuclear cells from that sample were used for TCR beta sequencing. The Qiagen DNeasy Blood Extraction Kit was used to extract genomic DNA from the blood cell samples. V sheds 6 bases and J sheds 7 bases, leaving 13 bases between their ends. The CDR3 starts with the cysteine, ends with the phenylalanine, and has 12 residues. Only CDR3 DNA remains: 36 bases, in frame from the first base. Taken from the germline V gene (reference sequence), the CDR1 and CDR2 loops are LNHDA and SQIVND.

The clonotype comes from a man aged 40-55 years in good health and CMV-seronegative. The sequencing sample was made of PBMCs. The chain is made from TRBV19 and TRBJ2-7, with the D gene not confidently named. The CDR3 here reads CASRHPVGEQYF. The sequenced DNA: TGTGCCAGTAGACACCCAGTCGGGGAGCAGTACTTC. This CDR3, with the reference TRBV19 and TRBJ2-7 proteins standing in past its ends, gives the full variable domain DGGITQSPKYLFRKEGQNVTLSCEQNLNHDAMYWYRQDPGQGLRLIYYSQIVNDFQKGDIAEGYSVSREKKESFPLTVTSAQKNPTAFYLCASRHPVGEQYFGPGTRLTVT.